A selection of T cell receptor beta chains follows, all from one sample in a study of PD-1 blockade in classical Hodgkin lymphoma. Data came from immunoSEQ multiplex PCR; TCRdb stores just in-frame clones and leaves some out. The sample has about 27,000 clones; almost 90% are singletons. The specimen comprised CD8+ T cells from blood, sampled at baseline. The receptors originated from a human donor with classical Hodgkin lymphoma. CDR3s include the opening cysteine and the closing phenylalanine or tryptophan. D genes are given only for firm matches. For some rows the clone size is stated as once, few or many, or as a class when expanded; others skip it.

TRBD1	TRBJ2-7	TRBV4-1	14	NA	TGCGCCAGCAGCCAGTGGCAGGGGGCTTACGAGCAGTACTTC	CASSQWQGAYEQYF
NA	TRBJ2-7	TRBV5-4	11	once	TGTGCCAGCAGCGAGTCGTACGAGCAGTACTTC	CASSESYEQYF
TRBD1	TRBJ1-2	TRBV29-1	12	NA	TGCAGCGTGGGTCCATCGGGGGACAGGTTCACCTTC	CSVGPSGDRFTF
NA	TRBJ1-2	TRBV11-2	14	NA	TGTGCCAGCAGCTATGGCGGCAGGCTTGATGGCTACACCTTC	CASSYGGRLDGYTF
NA	TRBJ1-5	TRBV5-1	19	NA	TGCGCCAGCAGCCCTAATTGGCGGGGCTGGTCAAGTGAGAATCAGCCCCAGCATTTT	CASSPNWRGWSSENQPQHF
NA	TRBJ2-1	TRBV28	15	NA	TGTGCCAGCAGTTTACCACCCCCCGGGTACAATGAGCAGTTCTTC	CASSLPPPGYNEQFF
NA	TRBJ1-1	TRBV30	14	NA	TGTGCCTGGAGTGTACAGGAGGTGAACACTGAAGCTTTCTTT	CAWSVQEVNTEAFF
NA	TRBJ2-7	TRBV7-9	17	NA	TGTGCCAGCAGCTTTATTGGGACACCCGATCTGAAGGGCGAGCAGTACTTC	CASSFIGTPDLKGEQYF
NA	TRBJ2-1	TRBV25-1	17	NA	TGTGCCAGCAGTGCCATGAACAGGGCGAACTGGGACAATGAGCAGTTCTTC	CASSAMNRANWDNEQFF
NA	TRBJ1-4	TRBV9	16	NA	TGTGCCAGCAGCAACCTACAGGGTAACCCAAATGAAAAACTGTTTTTT	CASSNLQGNPNEKLFF
NA	TRBJ2-5	TRBV28	19	NA	TGTGCCAGCAGTTCCCTAGACATCTCTCAGGGTGTCGGAAAAGAGACCCAGTACTTC	CASSSLDISQGVGKETQYF
NA	TRBJ1-2	TRBV19	15	few	TGTGCCAGTAGTATAGGGTCTACCGGCTTCCGGGGCTACACCTTC	CASSIGSTGFRGYTF
NA	TRBJ1-5	TRBV4-1	14	NA	TGCGCCAGCAGCCAAGAATCTCTGGGGCAGCCCCAGCATTTT	CASSQESLGQPQHF
NA	TRBJ2-1	TRBV28	16	NA	TGTGCCAGCAGTTTGATCCTCGGGAGCTCCTACAATGAGCAGTTCTTC	CASSLILGSSYNEQFF
TRBD2	TRBJ2-7	TRBV14	15	NA	TGTGCCAGCAGCTTACTCAGCGGGGGATCCTACGAGCAGTACTTC	CASSLLSGGSYEQYF
NA	TRBJ2-1	TRBV7-9	18	NA	TGTGCCAGCAGCTTAGTCGGGGTGGGGTCCTTTTGGGGGGATGAGCAGTTCTTC	CASSLVGVGSFWGDEQFF
TRBD2	TRBJ2-5	TRBV27	17	NA	TGTGCCAGCATCGCGACTAGCGGGAGTATTGGAAGAGAGACCCAGTACTTC	CASIATSGSIGRETQYF
NA	TRBJ2-7	TRBV6-5	15	NA	TGTGCCAGCAGTTACTCGCTTGGGGCAGGGGCCGAGCAGTACTTC	CASSYSLGAGAEQYF
NA	TRBJ1-5	TRBV19	15	NA	TGTGCCAGTAGTATAGGTACCGCTAGCAATCAGCCCCAGCATTTT	CASSIGTASNQPQHF
NA	TRBJ2-3	TRBV7-6	17	NA	TGTGCCAGCAGCCATCGGGGCCTTTTACGAGGCACAGATACGCAGTATTTT	CASSHRGLLRGTDTQYF
NA	TRBJ2-7	TRBV13	14	NA	TGTGCCAGCAGCTTCCGGTTGGATCGGTACGAGCAGTACTTC	CASSFRLDRYEQYF
NA	TRBJ1-1	TRBV27	14	once	TGTGCCAGCAGTTTAGGGTTCGCGAACACTGAAGCTTTCTTT	CASSLGFANTEAFF
TRBD1	TRBJ1-5	TRBV28	15	NA	TGTGCCAGCAGTTCATCCGACAGGGGCAATCAGCCCCAGCATTTT	CASSSSDRGNQPQHF
NA	TRBJ2-7	TRBV2	14	NA	TGTGCCAGCAGATCGACAGGCTACTCCTACGAGCAGTACTTC	CASRSTGYSYEQYF
NA	TRBJ2-5	TRBV14	15	NA	TGTGCCAGCAGCCAAGTTCCGGGGCTACAAGAGACCCAGTACTTC	CASSQVPGLQETQYF
TRBD2	TRBJ2-7	TRBV5-4	15	NA	TGTGCCAGCAGCTTGGTTAGCGGGAGGCTAGACGAGCAGTACTTC	CASSLVSGRLDEQYF
TRBD2	TRBJ2-2	TRBV10-3	16	NA	TGTGCCATCACCGGGACTAGCGGGGGAAACACCGGGGAGCTGTTTTTT	CAITGTSGGNTGELFF
TRBD1	TRBJ2-7	TRBV9	15	once	TGTGCCAGCAGCGTAGGGGACAGTGCCTCCTACGAGCAGTACTTC	CASSVGDSASYEQYF
TRBD1	TRBJ2-1	TRBV10-3	13	once	TGTGCCATCGCCGGGACAGCTTACAATGAGCAGTTCTTC	CAIAGTAYNEQFF
NA	TRBJ1-1	TRBV4-1	14	NA	TGCGCCAGCAGCCAAGACAGGGTAGACACTGAAGCTTTCTTT	CASSQDRVDTEAFF
NA	TRBJ1-5	TRBV6-1	13	NA	TGTGCCAGCAATTCCATTTTCTCTCAGCCCCAGCATTTT	CASNSIFSQPQHF
NA	TRBJ1-2	TRBV4-1	14	NA	TGCGCCAGCAGCCAAGGGGCCGTCAACTATGGCTACACCTTC	CASSQGAVNYGYTF
NA	TRBJ1-1	TRBV5-6	12	few	TGTGCCAGCAGCAAGGGACAAATAGTCGTTTTCTTT	CASSKGQIVVFF
TRBD2	TRBJ2-5	TRBV7-9	15	NA	TGTGCCAGCAGGGCCCAACTAGCGGGAGGAGAGACCCAGTACTTC	CASRAQLAGGETQYF
TRBD2	TRBJ2-3	TRBV7-9	15	NA	TGTGCCAGCAGCTTACCGGGACTAGGGGGAGATACGCAGTATTTT	CASSLPGLGGDTQYF
NA	TRBJ2-7	TRBV28	11	once	TGTGCCAGCAGTTTTGGGGACGAGCAGTACTTC	CASSFGDEQYF
NA	TRBJ1-1	TRBV5-6	12	NA	TGTGCCAGCAGCTCCCGAGGGCCTGAAGCTTTCTTT	CASSSRGPEAFF
NA	TRBJ2-1	TRBV27	14	NA	TGTGCCAGCAGTTTACGATCGGGAGTCGATGAGCAGTTCTTC	CASSLRSGVDEQFF
NA	TRBJ1-5	TRBV7-2	15	once	TGTGCCAGCAGCGCGGGACGACGTGACAATCAGCCCCAGCATTTT	CASSAGRRDNQPQHF
NA	TRBJ2-1	TRBV7-8	11	NA	TGTGCCAGCAAAAGGGGTAATGAGCAGTTCTTC	CASKRGNEQFF
NA	TRBJ2-7	TRBV27	13	NA	TGTGCCAGCAGTTACGGTTCCCCCTACGAGCAGTACTTC	CASSYGSPYEQYF